A single sample gave rise to the 5 T cell receptor beta chains below, sequenced in a study of cytomegalovirus exposure and HLA in healthy donors. PCR was performed using 60 Vbeta and 13 Jbeta primers. The data were produced by immunoSEQ multiplex PCR, yet TCRdb's version contains in-frame clones alone and is incomplete. The sample holds 150,000 to 200,000 clones; roughly 78% are singletons and the top ten take 0.69%. Sequencing was done on a sample of PBMCs. These receptors were collected from a woman aged 40 to 50 in good health and CMV-seronegative.

J is TRBJ2-1 and V is TRBV28; 8 bases are shared with TRBD2. The CDR3 runs 15 residues. Germline CDR1 and CDR2: MDHEN and SYDVKM. V was clipped by 6 bases and J by 7 bases; unmatched bases: 11. The CDR3 region has the DNA TGTGCCAGCAGCATACCTGGGAGCGGGAGTAATGAGCAGTTCTTC. Protein: CASSIPGSGSNEQFF.

This sequence joins TRBV28 and TRBJ1-1, with TRBD1 identical over 7 bases. Germline CDR1 reads MDHEN; CDR2 reads SYDVKM. The V and J ends lost 3 bases and 3 bases, in that order; junction bases with no gene match: 7. The CDR3 has 15 amino acids. The chain's CDR3 is CASSFLRGLDTEAFF. CDR3 DNA sequence: TGTGCCAGCAGTTTCCTGAGGGGGCTCGACACTGAAGCTTTCTTT.

J is TRBJ1-1 and V is TRBV7-3, with a weak D call TRBD1 (5 bases). The CDR3 totals 13 residues. Trimming took 8 bases from V and 1 from J, leaving 11 bases between them. Germline CDR1 SGHTA, CDR2 FQGTGA. The CDR3: CASGAQGNTEAFF. The DNA of the CDR3 is TGTGCCAGCGGGGCCCAGGGGAACACTGAAGCTTTCTTT. Variable domain in full (rest from reference TRBV7-3 and TRBJ1-1): GAGVSQTPSNKVTEKGKYVELRCDPISGHTALYWYRQSLGQGPEFLIYFQGTGAADDSGLPNDRFFAVRPEGSVSTLKIQRTERGDSAVYLCASGAQGNTEAFFGQGTRLTVV.

The chain uses TRBV28 and TRBJ2-3; no firm D call. V dropped 4 bases and J dropped 0 bases, with 8 bases sitting between them. The CDR3 runs 14 residues. The germline CDR1 and CDR2 sequences are MDHEN and SYDVKM. The CDR3 protein is CASSSPQSTDTQYF. The CDR3 nucleotides are TGTGCCAGCAGTTCCCCCCAGAGCACAGATACGCAGTATTTT.

This sequence joins TRBV10-2 and TRBJ2-7, with TRBD2 matching 10 bases. The CDR3 loop spans 16 amino acids. The V and J ends lost 6 bases and 1 base, in that order; junction bases with no gene match: 9. Germline V gene lookup returns CDR1 WSHSY and CDR2 SAAADI. CDR3 loop: CASSALTSGASYEQYF. For the CDR3, the DNA is TGCGCCAGCAGCGCTCTAACTAGCGGGGCTTCCTACGAGCAGTACTTC.